The 28 T cell receptor beta chains presented below share a single source sample, sequenced in a study of cytomegalovirus exposure and HLA in healthy donors. Using immunoSEQ multiplex PCR, the repertoire was profiled, and TCRdb retains in-frame clones only, with some absent. The sample has about 150,000 clones, less than 90% seen once. Sequenced sample: PBMCs. All receptors come from a woman between 18 and 30 years old in good health and CMV-seropositive.

The chain is built from TRBV27 and TRBJ2-7, with TRBD1 matching 9 bases. Germline CDR1 and CDR2: MNHEY and SMNVEV (reference sequence). CDR3 length equals 14 residues. J was trimmed by 4 bases and V by 8 bases; bases with no gene match: 9. For the CDR3, the DNA is TGTGCCAGCGGACCGGGACAGGGCCAATACGAGCAGTACTTC. This codes for CASGPGQGQYEQYF.

The chain couples TRBV7-6 to TRBJ2-2, with D perhaps TRBD1 (5 bases). The CDR3 spans 15 residues. V was trimmed by 1 base and J by 3 bases, leaving 9 bases between them. Germline values: CDR1 SGHVS, CDR2 FNYEAQ. CDR3 nucleotides: TGTGCCAGCAGCTTAGGCAGGGCCTACACCGGGGAGCTGTTTTTT. Translating gives CASSLGRAYTGELFF.

This rearrangement joins TRBV27 to TRBJ1-5; D possibly corresponds to TRBD1 (6 bases). V dropped 5 bases and J dropped 0 bases, with 17 bases sitting between them. Germline loops: CDR1 MNHEY, CDR2 SMNVEV (reference sequence). There are 17 residues in the CDR3. The CDR3 loop is CASSAIRTVDSNQPQHF. The CDR3 DNA follows: TGTGCCAGCAGTGCCATAAGGACAGTCGATAGCAATCAGCCCCAGCATTTT.

This clone showed up just once. The chain has TRBV28 and TRBJ2-7; 8 positions match TRBD2. CDR3 length equals 14 residues. Per germline, CDR1 MDHEN and CDR2 SYDVKM. V dropped 8 bases and J dropped 2; count of bases not matched to a gene: 8. The CDR3 DNA reads as TGTGCCAGCCAACACTCGGGAGGGCCCTACGAGCAGTACTTC. This translates into CASQHSGGPYEQYF.

This clone was seen more than once but under ten times. This sample also contains other DNA sequences that code for the same CDR3. V is TRBV4-2 and J is TRBJ2-2; a weak D match, TRBD1 (6 bases). The germline V gene encodes CDR1 LGHNA and CDR2 YNFKEQ. Trimming removed 3 bases from V and 4 bases from J, with 9 bases in between. The CDR3 totals 14 residues. The DNA for the CDR3 is TGTGCCAGCAGCCACAGGGGTGGCACCGGGGAGCTGTTTTTT. Its translation is CASSHRGGTGELFF.

The rearrangement uses TRBV5-1 and TRBJ1-4, with a tentative D call TRBD1 (5 bases). This CDR3 is built from 15 residues. Germline lookup yields CDR1 SGHRS and CDR2 YFSETQ. The V end was cut by 0 bases, the J end by 4 bases, with 10 bases between. The CDR3 region is CASSLEGLVNEKLFF. For the CDR3, the DNA is TGCGCCAGCAGCTTGGAGGGACTGGTTAATGAAAAACTGTTTTTT.

J is TRBJ2-5 and V is TRBV27, with TRBD1 matching over 7 bases. J gave up 5 bases and V 4 bases, and 7 bases lay outside the gene matches. There are 14 residues in the CDR3. Germline V gene sequence: CDR1 MNHEY, CDR2 SMNVEV (reference sequence). The CDR3 sequence is CASSSDRVLETQYF. Written as DNA, the CDR3 is TGTGCCAGCAGTTCCGACAGGGTCCTGGAGACCCAGTACTTC.

The chain employs TRBV10-1 and TRBJ2-7; maybe TRBD2 (6 bases). The CDR3 runs to 17 residues. From germline, CDR1 is WNHNN and CDR2 SYGVQD (reference sequence). Trimming took off 1 base at V and 0 bases at J, with 16 bases between the two ends. Here the CDR3 reads CASSEYRPGVSSYEQYF. As DNA, the CDR3 is TGCGCCAGCAGTGAGTATCGTCCGGGAGTGAGCTCCTACGAGCAGTACTTC.

Concerning this clone: Its ends do not fully match the called genes, so a read error is possible. The CDR3 DNA is TGTGCCAGCAGCCTCGGACAGGATTCTTTCTTC. Its protein product is CASSLGQDSFF. The J gene is TRBJ2-7, the V gene TRBV7-9, with 7 positions matching TRBD1. CDR3 size: 11 residues. The germline V gene encodes CDR1 SEHNR and CDR2 FQNEAQ (reference sequence).

This clone appeared a few times. The rearrangement links TRBV5-1 to TRBJ2-1; 8 nucleotides line up with TRBD2. This CDR3 contains 13 residues. V trimming: 3 bases; J trimming: 6 bases; junction bases outside the gene matches: 2. Germline assignment: CDR1 SGHRS and CDR2 YFSETQ. CDR3 loop: CASSSGLVNEQFF. The DNA of the CDR3 is TGCGCCAGCAGCTCGGGACTAGTCAATGAGCAGTTCTTC.

This chain uses TRBV9 with TRBJ2-7; 11 bases agree with TRBD1. Germline CDR1 is SGDLS and CDR2 is YYNGEE. There are 14 residues in the CDR3. V gave up 2 bases and J gave up 7 bases; unmatched junction bases: 5. CDR3 nucleotide sequence: TGTGCCAGCAGCGTCGGGACAGGGGGTGGGGAGCAGTACTTC. Its translation is CASSVGTGGGEQYF.

This clone was counted a few times. The chain has TRBV4-2 and TRBJ2-7; 9 bases are a match to TRBD2. V lost 0 bases, J lost 3 bases, and 9 bases stayed unmatched. The germline V gene encodes CDR1 LGHNA and CDR2 YNFKEQ. CDR3 length: 17 residues. The CDR3 loop reads CASSQDTAGGQIYEQYF. As DNA, the CDR3 is TGTGCCAGCAGCCAAGATACAGCGGGAGGTCAGATCTACGAGCAGTACTTC.

In DNA form, the CDR3 reads TGTGCCAGCAGTTATGGTACAGGGGACGGCAATCAGCCCCAGCATTTT. Amino acids: CASSYGTGDGNQPQHF. The chain recombines TRBV6-6 with TRBJ1-5; 7 bases line up with TRBD1. V dropped 3 bases and J dropped 2; count of bases not matched to a gene: 7. The CDR3 is 16 amino acids. Germline V gene data show CDR1 as MNHNY and CDR2 as SVGAGI (reference sequence).

There are a few counts of this clone. The chain recombines TRBV5-1 with TRBJ2-5; 10 bases line up with TRBD1. The V and J ends lost 3 bases and 2 bases, in that order; junction bases with no gene match: 4. The germline V gene encodes CDR1 SGHRS and CDR2 YFSETQ. The CDR3 loop spans 15 amino acids. CDR3 DNA: TGCGCCAGCAGCTCGGGACAGGGGCCACAAGAGACCCAGTACTTC. Translation gives CASSSGQGPQETQYF.

The chain is built from TRBV5-1 and TRBJ2-7; tentative D call: TRBD2 (5 bases). The CDR3 has 14 amino acids. Germline CDR1 SGHRS, CDR2 YFSETQ. V dropped 0 bases and J dropped 6 bases, with 13 bases sitting between them. CDR3 amino acids: CASSLEPGGGEQYF. The CDR3, as DNA: TGCGCCAGCAGCTTGGAACCGGGCGGAGGCGAGCAGTACTTC.

The V and J genes are TRBV27 and TRBJ2-2; 10 bases agree with TRBD2. The CDR3 has 18 amino acids. From germline, CDR1 is MNHEY and CDR2 SMNVEV (reference sequence). With 0 bases clipped from V and 5 bases from J, the junction kept 9 bases outside the gene matches. The CDR3 region is CASSLSPSGSPGTGELFF. Here the CDR3 DNA reads TGTGCCAGCAGTTTATCTCCTAGCGGGAGCCCCGGGACCGGGGAGCTGTTTTTT.

The CDR3 loop reads CASSAHAGRGNNEQFF. In nucleotides, the CDR3 is TGTGCCAGCAGTGCCCACGCAGGACGGGGTAACAATGAGCAGTTCTTC. The genes are TRBV6-4 and TRBJ2-1; D is possibly TRBD2 (5 bases). Deletions cut 4 bases from V and 5 bases from J, with 18 bases between. This CDR3 contains 16 residues. Germline CDR1 is MRHNA and CDR2 is SNTAGT.

The CDR3 DNA follows: TGTGCCAGCAGCTCACAGTTCACTAGTCTCAATGAGCAGTTCTTC. It specifies CASSSQFTSLNEQFF. The chain recombines TRBV5-5 with TRBJ2-1, with D possibly matching TRBD2 (5 bases). The germline CDR1 and CDR2 sequences are SGHKS and YYEKEE (reference sequence). The germline V and J ends were trimmed by 3 bases and 6 bases, with 16 bases remaining between them. The CDR3 runs 15 residues.

The chain is built from TRBV6-6 and TRBJ2-1; D remains unclear. The CDR3 is 11 amino acids. The V and J ends lost 10 bases and 5 bases respectively, with 9 bases between them. Germline V CDR1 and CDR2: MNHNY, SVGAGI (reference sequence). This chain's CDR3 is CATRNDNEQFF. CDR3 nucleotide sequence: TGTGCCACGCGGAATGACAATGAGCAGTTCTTC.

The V call is TRBV15, the J call TRBJ2-3, with D uncertain. This CDR3 contains 13 residues. The V end lost 1 base, the J end lost 2 bases, and 4 bases lay between the germline ends. Germline assignment: CDR1 LNHNV and CDR2 YYDKDF (reference sequence). The CDR3 protein is CATSRALTDTQYF. CDR3 DNA: TGTGCCACCAGCAGAGCCCTCACAGATACGCAGTATTTT.

V gene TRBV6-5 combines with J gene TRBJ2-4; D may be TRBD1 (5 bases). V dropped 5 bases and J dropped 0 bases, with 11 bases sitting between them. The germline gives CDR1 MNHEY, CDR2 SVGAGI. CDR3 length equals 15 residues. CDR3 sequence: CASSRAGLAKNIQYF. CDR3 DNA: TGTGCCAGCAGTCGAGCAGGGCTAGCCAAAAACATTCAGTACTTC.

This sequence joins TRBV10-3 and TRBJ2-3; TRBD2 is a possible D gene (6 bases). This CDR3 comprises 13 residues. V was pared by 11 bases and J by 0 bases, with 12 bases between. CDR1 is ENHRY, CDR2 SYGVKD, per germline. CDR3: CAGRGASTDTQYF. The CDR3 nucleotides read TGTGCCGGCCGCGGGGCTAGCACAGATACGCAGTATTTT.

The J gene is TRBJ2-5, the V gene TRBV7-9; D is perhaps TRBD1 (5 bases). This CDR3 is 17 amino acids long. The V and J ends lost 3 bases and 3 bases respectively, with 20 bases between them. Germline V gene sequence: CDR1 SEHNR, CDR2 FQNEAQ (reference sequence). Here the CDR3 DNA reads TGTGCCAGCAGCTTCGGGTTGACAGCATATATTAAAGAGACCCAGTACTTC. Encoded protein: CASSFGLTAYIKETQYF.

The gene calls are TRBV2 and TRBJ2-1, with TRBD2 as a possible D gene (7 bases). Germline assignment: CDR1 SNHLY and CDR2 FYNNEI. Trimming shortened V by 8 bases and J by 6 bases, and 20 bases separated the two germline ends. The CDR3 has 15 amino acids. CDR3 loop: CASGGMAGVANEQFF. As DNA, the CDR3 is TGTGCCAGCGGGGGCATGGCGGGAGTCGCCAATGAGCAGTTCTTC. Variable domain in full (rest from reference TRBV2 and TRBJ2-1): EPEVTQTPSHQVTQMGQEVILRCVPISNHLYFYWYRQILGQKVEFLVSFYNNEISEKSEIFDDQFSVERPDGSNFTLKIRSTKLEDSAMYFCASGGMAGVANEQFFGPGTRLTVL.

The chain recombines TRBV7-2 with TRBJ2-7, with a possible D match to TRBD1 (5 bases). The V gene's germline CDR1 is SGHTA and CDR2 FQGNSA. Between the trimmed V and J ends, which lost 3 bases and 3 bases, there was a span of 12 bases. CDR3 length: 14 residues. CDR3 in amino acids: CASSFLDSFYEQYF. CDR3 DNA: TGTGCCAGCAGCTTCCTTGACAGCTTCTACGAGCAGTACTTC. Full variable domain (remainder filled in from reference TRBV7-2 and TRBJ2-7): GAGVSQSPSNKVTEKGKDVELRCDPISGHTALYWYRQSLGQGLEFLIYFQGNSAPDKSGLPSDRFSAERTGGSVSTLTIQRTQQEDSAVYLCASSFLDSFYEQYFGPGTRLTVT.

The DNA of the CDR3 is TGTGCCAGCAGGGTACAGGGGGTAAGCAATCAGCCCCAGCATTTT. The encoded protein is CASRVQGVSNQPQHF. The gene calls are TRBV28 and TRBJ1-5; 8 bases match TRBD1. The germline V gene encodes CDR1 MDHEN and CDR2 SYDVKM. The CDR3 is 15 amino acids. Trimming removed 6 bases from V and 1 base from J; junction bases left unmatched: 5.

This chain uses TRBV6-5 with TRBJ1-1; no clear D. Germline V gene lookup returns CDR1 MNHEY and CDR2 SVGAGI. The CDR3 is 14 amino acids. Trimming stripped 8 bases from V and 2 bases from J, with 15 bases between. The CDR3 sequence: CASAELGGNTEAFF. In DNA, the CDR3 is TGTGCCAGCGCTGAGCTGGGAGGAAACACTGAAGCTTTCTTT.

This clone was recorded once. The chain carries TRBV11-2 and TRBJ2-7, with D uncertain. Germline CDR1 SGHAT, CDR2 FQNNGV. This CDR3 has 13 residues. Trimming left V 5 bases short and J 7 bases short, with 15 bases between. The CDR3 protein is CASSPSDRSEQYF. DNA of the CDR3: TGTGCCAGCAGCCCCTCGGATAGGAGTGAGCAGTACTTC.